The present T cell receptor (beta chain) was sequenced within a study of somatic mutations in cytotoxic T cells in rheumatoid arthritis (dated by TCRdb to 2016 to 2017). Background on the whole study: Peripheral blood (around 29 ml EDTA) was collected from patients immediately after diagnosis and before any treatment began. To characterize clonality, the study used TCRB deep sequencing while asking whether somatic mutations are carried by expanded CD8+ T-cell clones in newly diagnosed, untreated rheumatoid arthritis. The median ages of the patient and control groups were essentially identical. A total of about 67 rheumatoid arthritis patients and roughly 18 healthy controls underwent TCRB deep sequencing. Some V beta antibody-stained T-cell populations were flow-sorted on a FACSAria II or Sony SH800 at nearly 100% purity, and sorted V beta1+ cells also underwent TCRB sequencing. Study-level results and caveats: The largest CD8+ clone made up more than 20% of CD8+ cells in about an eighth of the 65 patients, and blood and synovial fluid shared several identical CD8+ TCRB sequences. CD8+ T-cell clonality did not differ significantly between rheumatoid arthritis patients and age-matched healthy controls. Healthy controls showed no age-related increase in CD8+ clonality, whereas patients did (Spearman r ~ 0.49). The expanded CD8+ clones had unknown antigen targets, and not appearing in virus-specific databases did not rule out that they were virus-specific. The slight TRBV07 underrepresentation in patients was not adjusted for multiple comparisons.

Sequencing of TCRB CDR3 was done on genomic DNA with the immunoSEQ assay. The study's own analysis went as follows. Published virus-specific TCRB sequences were compared with patient CD8+ clones larger than 1%, and only a few matches were found. The analyses included only productive TCRB rearrangements. Defining a clone by its unique TCRB CDR3 sequence, the study calculated clonality as a productive clonality index derived from Shannon entropy. Repertoire overlap between two samples was calculated from the template counts of each clone relative to total templates per sample. A correlation with a Spearman r of more than 0.6 was found between V-gene usage by flow cytometry and V-gene usage by TCRB sequencing. Here the immuneACCESS table is served through TCRdb, limited to in-frame sequences with V and J called. Missing clones are a known gap in these copies; in checked studies unresolved V genes cover under half, and the rest lacks a known reason. From that table come the V and J calls and clone size; the DNA was used to work out D and trimming. The sample data list about 2,200 clones, and around 73% of these were observed just once. The top ten hold about two fifths of the sample.

From the cysteine through the phenylalanine, the CDR3 covers 16 amino acids. CDR3 DNA only is kept here, 48 bases in frame from base 1. Reading the germline V gene gives CDR1 SGHRS and CDR2 YFSETQ. Germline trimming: 3 bases from V, 2 bases from J; junction bases outside gene matches: 5. Positive magnetic bead selection on an AutoMACS was used to isolate CD4+ and CD8+ cells, with flow cytometry used to check purity. After a first flow cytometry screen using a TCR V beta antibody panel, clonal expansions were characterized through TCRB deep sequencing of sorted CD8+ fractions. Ficoll-Paque PLUS density gradient separation was used to isolate peripheral blood mononuclear cells. Using Nucleospin Tissue or Tissue XS kits, DNA was extracted from CD4-enriched, CD8-enriched or PBMC samples, with quantification by a Qubit 2.0 fluorometer. Note on this clone: It lacks a known antigen. No quality values exist for individual bases; no much larger clone is one base distant.

This chain is built from TRBV5-1 and TRBJ1-1, with TRBD1 matching 12 junction bases. The receptor was isolated from a man in his sixties or seventies with rheumatoid arthritis. Source material: CD8+ T cells sorted from blood. The nucleotide sequence is given as TGCGCCAGCAGCTGGGGACAGGGGGCAAGTAACACTGAAGCTTTCTTT. This translates into CASSWGQGASNTEAFF.